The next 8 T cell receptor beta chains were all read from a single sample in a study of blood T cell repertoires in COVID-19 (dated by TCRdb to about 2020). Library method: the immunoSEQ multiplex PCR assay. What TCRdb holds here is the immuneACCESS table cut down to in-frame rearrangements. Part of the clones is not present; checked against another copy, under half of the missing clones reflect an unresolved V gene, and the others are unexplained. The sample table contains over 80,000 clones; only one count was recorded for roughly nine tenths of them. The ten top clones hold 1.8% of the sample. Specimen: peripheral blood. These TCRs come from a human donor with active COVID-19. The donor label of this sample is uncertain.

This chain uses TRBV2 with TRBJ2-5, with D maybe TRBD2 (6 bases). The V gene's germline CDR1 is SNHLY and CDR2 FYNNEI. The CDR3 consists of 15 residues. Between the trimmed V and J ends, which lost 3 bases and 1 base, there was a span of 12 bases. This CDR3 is CASSEEMGGQETQYF. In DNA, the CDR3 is TGTGCCAGCAGTGAGGAGATGGGGGGCCAAGAGACCCAGTACTTC.

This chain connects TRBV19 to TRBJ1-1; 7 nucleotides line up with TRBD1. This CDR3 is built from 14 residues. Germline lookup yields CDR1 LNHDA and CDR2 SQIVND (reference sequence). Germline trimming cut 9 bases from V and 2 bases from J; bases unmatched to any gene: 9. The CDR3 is CASEWGQQNTEAFF. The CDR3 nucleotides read TGTGCCAGCGAGTGGGGACAGCAAAACACTGAAGCTTTCTTT. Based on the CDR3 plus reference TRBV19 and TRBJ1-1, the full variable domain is DGGITQSPKYLFRKEGQNVTLSCEQNLNHDAMYWYRQDPGQGLRLIYYSQIVNDFQKGDIAEGYSVSREKKESFPLTVTSAQKNPTAFYLCASEWGQQNTEAFFGQGTRLTVV.

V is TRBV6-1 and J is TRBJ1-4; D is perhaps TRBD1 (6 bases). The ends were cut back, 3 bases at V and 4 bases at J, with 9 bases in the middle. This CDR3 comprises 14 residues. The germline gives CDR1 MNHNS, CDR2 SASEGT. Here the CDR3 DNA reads TGTGCCAGCAGTGAGCCAGGGGTTAATGAAAAACTGTTTTTT. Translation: CASSEPGVNEKLFF.

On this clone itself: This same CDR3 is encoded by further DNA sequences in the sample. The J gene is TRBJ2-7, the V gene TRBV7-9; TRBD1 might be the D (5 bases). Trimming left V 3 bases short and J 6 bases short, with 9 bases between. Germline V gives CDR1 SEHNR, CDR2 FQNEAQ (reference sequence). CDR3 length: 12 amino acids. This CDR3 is CASSFQGGEQYF. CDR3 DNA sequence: TGTGCCAGCAGCTTCCAGGGTGGCGAGCAGTACTTC. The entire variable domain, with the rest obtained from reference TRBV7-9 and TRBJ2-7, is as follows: DTGVSQNPRHKITKRGQNVTFRCDPISEHNRLYWYRQTLGQGPEFLTYFQNEAQLEKSRLLSDRFSAERPKGSFSTLEIQRTEQGDSAMYLCASSFQGGEQYFGPGTRLTVT.

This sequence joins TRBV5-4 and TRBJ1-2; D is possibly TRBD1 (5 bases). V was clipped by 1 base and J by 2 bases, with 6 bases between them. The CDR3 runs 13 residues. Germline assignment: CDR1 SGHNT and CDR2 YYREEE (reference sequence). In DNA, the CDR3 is TGTGCCAGCAGCTTGCAGGGCAACTATGGCTACACCTTC. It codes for CASSLQGNYGYTF.

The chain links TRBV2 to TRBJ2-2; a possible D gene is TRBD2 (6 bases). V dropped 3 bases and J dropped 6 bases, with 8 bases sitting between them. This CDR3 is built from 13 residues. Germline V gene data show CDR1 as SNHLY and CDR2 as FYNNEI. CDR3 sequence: CASSEGGAGELFF. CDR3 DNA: TGTGCCAGCAGTGAGGGAGGAGCCGGGGAGCTGTTTTTT.

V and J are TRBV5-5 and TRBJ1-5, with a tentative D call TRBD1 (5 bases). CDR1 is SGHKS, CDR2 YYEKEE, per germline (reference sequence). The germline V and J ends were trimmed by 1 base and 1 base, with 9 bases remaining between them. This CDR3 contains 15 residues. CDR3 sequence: CASSLRQGSNQPQHF. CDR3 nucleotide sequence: TGTGCCAGCAGCTTGCGGCAGGGCAGCAATCAGCCCCAGCATTTT.

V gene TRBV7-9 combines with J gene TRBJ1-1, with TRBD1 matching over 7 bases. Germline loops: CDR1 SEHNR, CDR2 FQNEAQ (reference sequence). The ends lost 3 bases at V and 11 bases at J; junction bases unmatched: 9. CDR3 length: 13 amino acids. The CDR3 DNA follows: TGTGCCAGCAGCTTTGGCGGGGGGACAGACGCTTTCTTT. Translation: CASSFGGGTDAFF.